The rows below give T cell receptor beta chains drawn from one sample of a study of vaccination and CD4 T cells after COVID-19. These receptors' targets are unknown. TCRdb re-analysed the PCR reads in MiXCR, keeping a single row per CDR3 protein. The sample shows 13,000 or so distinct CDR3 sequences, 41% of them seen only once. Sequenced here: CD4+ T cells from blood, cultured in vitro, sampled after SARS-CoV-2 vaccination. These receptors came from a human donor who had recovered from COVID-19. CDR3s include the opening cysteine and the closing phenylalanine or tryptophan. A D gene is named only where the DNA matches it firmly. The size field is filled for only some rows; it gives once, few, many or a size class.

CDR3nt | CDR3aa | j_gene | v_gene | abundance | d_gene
TGTGCCAGCAGTAGACAGGGACTAGCCGGAAACAATGAGCAGTTCTTC | CASSRQGLAGNNEQFF | TRBJ2-1 | TRBV6-2/TRBV6-3 | NA | TRBD2
TGTGCCAGCAGCTTAACAAGGGACGATCAGCCCCAGCATTTT | CASSLTRDDQPQHF | TRBJ1-5 | TRBV7-2 | NA | NA
TGTGCCAGCTACGGGAGCTCCTACGAGCAGTACTTC | CASYGSSYEQYF | TRBJ2-7 | TRBV6-1 | few | NA
TGTGCCTGGAGCGGTGCCGGGAGAGCGACCGAAGAGACCCAGTACTTC | CAWSGAGRATEETQYF | TRBJ2-5 | TRBV30 | NA | NA
TGTGCCAGCAGCCCGGGGATCACAGGGGAGAGCTCTGGAAACACCATATATTTT | CASSPGITGESSGNTIYF | TRBJ1-3 | TRBV7-9 | NA | TRBD1
TGTGCCAGCAGTTCCTCAGGGCTTGTGGAGCCCCAGCATTTT | CASSSSGLVEPQHF | TRBJ1-5 | TRBV7-9 | NA | NA
TGTGCCATCACCAGATCAGGGACCTACAATGAGCAGTTCTTC | CAITRSGTYNEQFF | TRBJ2-1 | TRBV10-3 | NA | NA
TGTGCCAGCAGTGCTGACTACACTGAAGCTTTCTTT | CASSADYTEAFF | TRBJ1-1 | TRBV25-1 | NA | NA
TGTGCCAGCAGCCACACGTGGGACACTGAAGCTTTCTTT | CASSHTWDTEAFF | TRBJ1-1 | TRBV27 | few | NA
TGTGCCAGCAGCGCCGGGACCGGAGACAACACTGAAGCTTTCTTT | CASSAGTGDNTEAFF | TRBJ1-1 | TRBV7-3 | few | NA
TGTGCCAGCAGCTCTACCTCTCTAGGAACCCAAGAGACCCAGTACTTC | CASSSTSLGTQETQYF | TRBJ2-5 | TRBV11-3 | NA | NA
TGTGCCAGCAGCTCGGGGGACAGGGCTGGGGCCAACGTCCTGACTTTC | CASSSGDRAGANVLTF | TRBJ2-6 | TRBV7-9 | NA | TRBD1
TGTGCCAGCAGTACCAACAGGGGTTGGGGCGAGCAGTACTTC | CASSTNRGWGEQYF | TRBJ2-7 | TRBV27 | medium-sized | TRBD1
TGTGCCAGTAGTATGGCTAGGGGCGGCTATGGCTACACCTTC | CASSMARGGYGYTF | TRBJ1-2 | TRBV19 | NA | NA
TGTGCCAGCAGACAGGGGGCCCTGAGCAATCAGCCCCAGCATTTT | CASRQGALSNQPQHF | TRBJ1-5 | TRBV28 | NA | TRBD1
TGTGCCAGTAGCCTCCGGACAGGGGACGGCTACACCTTC | CASSLRTGDGYTF | TRBJ1-2 | TRBV19 | few | TRBD1
TGTGCCAGCACCCGGGGCTCAGATTCTTACGAGCAGTACTTC | CASTRGSDSYEQYF | TRBJ2-7 | TRBV28 | NA | NA
TGTGCCAGCAGCTTAGGCGGCAGGGGCAGTACCTACGAGCAGTACTTC | CASSLGGRGSTYEQYF | TRBJ2-7 | TRBV7-6 | NA | NA
TGTGCCTGGAGTGTTTTGGGCAATCAGCCCCAGCATTTT | CAWSVLGNQPQHF | TRBJ1-5 | TRBV30 | NA | NA
TGTGCCAGCTCACAAAGGGAGGGTTCACCCCTCCACTTT | CASSQREGSPLHF | TRBJ1-6 | TRBV7-9 | NA | NA
TGTGCCAGTAGTACCCCGGGTTCTACTTTTAGCAATCAGCCCCAGCATTTT | CASSTPGSTFSNQPQHF | TRBJ1-5 | TRBV19 | NA | NA
TGCAGTGCTAGATACAGGGTTCCCAACTATGGCTACACCTTC | CSARYRVPNYGYTF | TRBJ1-2 | TRBV20-1 | NA | NA
TGTGCCAGCAGCGGACAGCCCAATTCACCCCTCCACTTT | CASSGQPNSPLHF | TRBJ1-6 | TRBV6-1 | NA | NA
TGTGCCAGCAGCCCGGACAGGGTCTATGGCTACACCTTC | CASSPDRVYGYTF | TRBJ1-2 | TRBV12-3/TRBV12-4 | few | TRBD1
TGTGCCAGCAGCGCGGGACAGAGCTATGGCTACACCTTC | CASSAGQSYGYTF | TRBJ1-2 | TRBV6-4 | NA | TRBD1
TGTGCCAGTAGGCTAGCGGGGTCGAGTGTCTCAGATACGCAGTATTTT | CASRLAGSSVSDTQYF | TRBJ2-3 | TRBV19 | NA | TRBD2
TGTGCCACCAGCACACGAACCTCGGGCTATGGCTACACCTTC | CATSTRTSGYGYTF | TRBJ1-2 | TRBV15 | medium-sized | NA
TGTGCCAGCAGTGATACAGGGAAGGACCAGCCCCAGCATTTT | CASSDTGKDQPQHF | TRBJ1-5 | TRBV2 | few | NA
TGCGCCAGCAGCCAAGACTCTCAGTCATATAGCAATCAGCCCCAGCATTTT | CASSQDSQSYSNQPQHF | TRBJ1-5 | TRBV4-1 | few | NA
TGTGCCAGCAGTGAACTAGCTAGCAATCAGCCCCAGCATTTT | CASSELASNQPQHF | TRBJ1-5 | TRBV2 | NA | NA
TGTGCCAGCAGCTACAGGACGGTTAGAAATGAAAAACTGTTTTTT | CASSYRTVRNEKLFF | TRBJ1-4 | TRBV2 | NA | NA
TGCGCCAGCAGCCAAGTTGGAACGGCTGAAGCTTTCTTT | CASSQVGTAEAFF | TRBJ1-1 | TRBV4-3 | NA | NA
TGTGCCAGCAGTGGGGGGAGTGGGGGAAGGGCAATTGGCGTTCAGTACTTC | CASSGGSGGRAIGVQYF | TRBJ2-4 | TRBV6-1 | once | NA
TGTGCCAGCAGCCAACGAGGAGGGAATGGCTACACCTTC | CASSQRGGNGYTF | TRBJ1-2 | TRBV14 | NA | NA
TGCAGTGCCTCTCCATGGGGAACTAATGAAAAACTGTTTTTT | CSASPWGTNEKLFF | TRBJ1-4 | TRBV20-1 | NA | NA
TGTGCCAGCAGCGTATCTAGCGGGGGGGGAGAGGAGACCCAGTACTTC | CASSVSSGGGEETQYF | TRBJ2-5 | TRBV7-2 | NA | TRBD2
TGTGCCAGCAGCTTAGAACGGACGAACACTGAAGCTTTCTTT | CASSLERTNTEAFF | TRBJ1-1 | TRBV7-2 | NA | NA
TGTGCCAGCAGTTACCCGCCTTTTAGAGGACAGGGCATGAACACTGAAGCTTTCTTT | CASSYPPFRGQGMNTEAFF | TRBJ1-1 | TRBV6-5 | NA | TRBD1
TGTGCCAGCAGCTTAGAGCCGGGCTCCTACGAGCAGTACTTC | CASSLEPGSYEQYF | TRBJ2-7 | TRBV11-3 | NA | NA
TGTGCCAGCGGCTTAGGAGACAATCGCTCACCCCTCCACTTT | CASGLGDNRSPLHF | TRBJ1-6 | TRBV7-3 | once | NA
TGTGCCAGTAGCGCGGGACTAGCGGGGGCTACCGGGGAGCTGTTTTTT | CASSAGLAGATGELFF | TRBJ2-2 | TRBV7-3 | few | TRBD2
TGTGCCAGCAGCTTGTTGGGGACAGCTAGCAATCAGCCCCAGCATTTT | CASSLLGTASNQPQHF | TRBJ1-5 | TRBV7-8 | few | TRBD1
TGTGCCAGCAGCAACGGAGAGACCCAGTACTTC | CASSNGETQYF | TRBJ2-5 | TRBV2 | few | NA
TGTGCCAGCAGGGAGGCCGACTGGATGCCCCAGCATTTT | CASREADWMPQHF | TRBJ1-5 | TRBV2 | NA | NA
TGTGCCAGCAGCTTAATCCCGCCGGCCGACTCACCCCTCCACTTT | CASSLIPPADSPLHF | TRBJ1-6 | TRBV7-9 | few | NA
TGTGCCAGCAGTCGAGCCACCGGACTAGCGGGGAGCTCTGGGGCCAACGTCCTGACTTTC | CASSRATGLAGSSGANVLTF | TRBJ2-6 | TRBV6-2/TRBV6-3 | few | TRBD2
TGTGCCAGTAGTTCCCCAGGACAGGGAAGGGATCAGCCCCAGCATTTT | CASSSPGQGRDQPQHF | TRBJ1-5 | TRBV19 | NA | TRBD1
TGTGCCAGCAGCTCTAACAGGGTTGTTAACTATGGCTACACCTTC | CASSSNRVVNYGYTF | TRBJ1-2 | TRBV7-2 | NA | NA
TGTGCCAGTAGTATCATTAGAGTCAGTGACAATCAGCCCCAGCATTTT | CASSIIRVSDNQPQHF | TRBJ1-5 | TRBV19 | NA | NA
TGTGCCAGCAGCCAAGTTACCACTAGCGGCATCAATGAGCAGTTCTTC | CASSQVTTSGINEQFF | TRBJ2-1 | TRBV4-2 | NA | TRBD2
TGCAGTGCTGAGCGGGATACTAGCACAGATACGCAGTATTTT | CSAERDTSTDTQYF | TRBJ2-3 | TRBV20-1 | few | TRBD2
TGTGCCAGCAGTGCAGGGGGCTGGGGGGAGCTGTTTTTT | CASSAGGWGELFF | TRBJ2-2 | TRBV12-3/TRBV12-4 | NA | TRBD1
TGTGCCAGTAGCACAGAAGCTGGAAACACCATATATTTT | CASSTEAGNTIYF | TRBJ1-3 | TRBV19 | NA | NA
TGTGCCAGCAGTGGACCCTCCAGGGAAGCCAATCAGCCCCAGCATTTT | CASSGPSREANQPQHF | TRBJ1-5 | TRBV28 | NA | NA